The rows below give T cell receptor beta chains drawn from one sample of a study of blood T cell repertoires in COVID-19. Clones were sequenced by immunoSEQ multiplex PCR, and TCRdb holds only the in-frame ones, with some missing. This table has about 170,000 clones, about 83% appearing once. What was sequenced was peripheral blood. These receptors all come from an elderly woman with acute or convalescent COVID-19. CDR3s include the opening cysteine and the closing phenylalanine or tryptophan. The D gene is left open where the match is weak. Clone sizes are given selectively: once, few, many, or a class where the clone is expanded.

V gene,J gene,clone size,D gene,CDR3 DNA,CDR3 protein
TRBV3-1/TRBV3-2,TRBJ1-4,.,TRBD1,TGTGCCAGCAGCCGAACAGGGGGGGATGAAAAACTGTTTTTT,CASSRTGGDEKLFF
TRBV6-4,TRBJ2-1,.,.,TGTGCCAGCAGTGACGGCAGGGCTGGTGAGCAGTTCTTC,CASSDGRAGEQFF
TRBV4-3,TRBJ2-1,.,TRBD1,TGCGCCAGCAGCCTTGACAGGGCAACCTACAATGAGCAGTTCTTC,CASSLDRATYNEQFF
TRBV5-1,TRBJ2-7,.,.,TGCGCCAGCAGCTTCCAGGGCTACGAGCAGTACTTC,CASSFQGYEQYF
TRBV15,TRBJ2-7,.,TRBD2,TGTGCCACCAGCAGAGATATCGGACGACTAGCGGGGGAGGGGCTGTACTTC,CATSRDIGRLAGEGLYF
TRBV6-5,TRBJ2-1,.,TRBD2,TGTGCCGGCGCGGGACTAGCGGGCCGTGAGCAGTTCTTC,CAGAGLAGREQFF
TRBV5-6,TRBJ1-4,.,.,TGTGCCAGCAGTTCGGTGTCAAATGAAAAACTGTTTTTT,CASSSVSNEKLFF
TRBV4-3,TRBJ1-1,.,.,TGCGCCAGCAGCCAAGATAGGGGGGGGACTGAAGCTTTCTTT,CASSQDRGGTEAFF
TRBV7-3,TRBJ2-7,.,TRBD1,TGTGCCAGCAGCATGGACAGGCACTACGAGCAGTACTTC,CASSMDRHYEQYF
TRBV6-5,TRBJ2-7,.,.,TGTGCCAGCACCACCGGGCGACGGGGAAAGTACGAGCAGTACTTC,CASTTGRRGKYEQYF
TRBV25-1,TRBJ1-1,.,.,TGTGCCAGCAGTGACCCGGGGGGTACGAACACTGAAGCTTTCTTT,CASSDPGGTNTEAFF
TRBV15,TRBJ2-1,.,.,TGTGCCACCAGCAGAGGGACAGTTTACAATGAGCAGTTCTTC,CATSRGTVYNEQFF
TRBV7-6,TRBJ1-5,.,.,TGTGCCAGCAGCTTAGATGACAGAGACAATCAGCCCCAGCATTTT,CASSLDDRDNQPQHF
TRBV9,TRBJ1-1,few,.,TGTGCCAGCAGCGTAGGCCTCCGGGAAGTCTGGGACACTGAAGCTTTCTTT,CASSVGLREVWDTEAFF
TRBV18,TRBJ1-1,.,.,TGTGCCAGCTCACCACCCACAGGGACCACTGAAGCTTTCTTT,CASSPPTGTTEAFF
TRBV7-2,TRBJ1-6,.,.,TGTGCCAGCAGCTTAGCGTCGAATTCACCCCTCCACTTT,CASSLASNSPLHF
TRBV3-1/TRBV3-2,TRBJ1-2,.,TRBD1,TGTGCCAGCAGCCAAGGAGGGACAGGGGGCTTGGGCTACACCTTC,CASSQGGTGGLGYTF
TRBV6-5,TRBJ2-7,.,TRBD2,TGTGCCAGCAGTATGGGGGGGGGAGGGGTCGAGCAGTACTTC,CASSMGGGGVEQYF
TRBV28,TRBJ2-7,.,.,TGTGCCAGCAGTTTCCAAACATACGAGCAGTACTTC,CASSFQTYEQYF
TRBV9,TRBJ2-2,once,TRBD1,TGTGCCAGCAAACCGGGACAGTCCACCGGGGAGCTGTTTTTT,CASKPGQSTGELFF
TRBV27,TRBJ1-6,.,.,TGTGCCAGCAGTTTATTCTCCGGGGGGCAGCCTAATTCACCCCTCCACTTT,CASSLFSGGQPNSPLHF
TRBV7-2,TRBJ1-4,.,.,TGTGCCAGCAGCTCTGGTGGGAGTGAAAAACTGTTTTTT,CASSSGGSEKLFF
TRBV21-1,TRBJ2-2,.,.,TGTGCCAGCAGCAAGATACCCGGCACCGGGCAGGGAAACACCGGGGAGCTGTTTTTT,CASSKIPGTGQGNTGELFF
TRBV11-3,TRBJ2-3,.,.,TGTGCCAGCAGCTTAGATGAGACAGATACGCAGTATTTT,CASSLDETDTQYF
TRBV6-5,TRBJ1-2,once,.,TGTGCCAGCAGACCCGGACCGGGAGGCTACACCTTC,CASRPGPGGYTF
TRBV18,TRBJ1-1,once,.,TGTGCCAGCTCACCGCCGGGGGGCGCCCGGACTGAAGCTTTCTTT,CASSPPGGARTEAFF
TRBV28,TRBJ1-5,once,TRBD1,TGTGCCAGCAGTCCGCGGGGAGCGGACAGGGTCAATCAGCCCCAGCATTTT,CASSPRGADRVNQPQHF
TRBV6-5,TRBJ2-7,.,.,TGTGCCAGCAGTTACAGGGGAATCGCCTACGAGCAGTACTTC,CASSYRGIAYEQYF
TRBV7-2,TRBJ2-6,.,.,TGTGCCAGCAGCTTAAGCCCCCCCTCTGGGGCCAACGTCCTGACTTTC,CASSLSPPSGANVLTF
TRBV7-8,TRBJ1-4,.,.,TGTGCCAGCAGCCCCCTCCGGGGAGAGCGCAATCGGAGACTGTTTTTT,CASSPLRGERNRRLFF
TRBV9,TRBJ1-5,.,TRBD1,TGTGCCAGCAGCCCACAGGGGGCGCGGAATCAGCCCCAGCATTTT,CASSPQGARNQPQHF
TRBV2,TRBJ2-3,.,.,TGTGCCAGCAGTGAGGACAGCTTTAACACAGATACGCAGTATTTT,CASSEDSFNTDTQYF
TRBV7-2,TRBJ2-3,.,.,TGTGCCAGCAGCTTAGACGGGTCCACTAGCACAGATACGCAGTATTTT,CASSLDGSTSTDTQYF
TRBV11-2,TRBJ2-7,.,.,TGTGCCAGCAGTCTAACTCGTAACGAGCAGTACTTC,CASSLTRNEQYF
TRBV10-2,TRBJ2-7,.,.,TGCGCCAGCAGTGAGGACAGCCCGAGGTTATCCTACGAGCAGTACTTC,CASSEDSPRLSYEQYF
TRBV27,TRBJ2-2,.,.,TGTGCCAGCAGTTTCCTCACCGGGGAGCTGTTTTTT,CASSFLTGELFF
TRBV21-1,TRBJ1-5,.,.,TGTGCCAGCAGTAAAACTTATTTCGTCGGACAGCATAGCAATCAGCCCCAGCATTTT,CASSKTYFVGQHSNQPQHF
TRBV6-1,TRBJ1-5,.,.,TGTGCCAGCAGTGAAGCGCGTAGGTCAGGCGTTAGCAATCAGCCCCAGCATTTT,CASSEARRSGVSNQPQHF
TRBV19,TRBJ1-1,.,.,TGTGCCAGTAGGGTGCGGGGCGTGGACACTGAAGCTTTCTTT,CASRVRGVDTEAFF
TRBV7-8,TRBJ2-2,.,TRBD2,TGTGCCAGCAGCACTAACCGGGTAGCGGGGGCCGGGGAGCTGTTTTTT,CASSTNRVAGAGELFF
TRBV5-5,TRBJ1-2,.,TRBD1,TGTGCCAGCAGCCCCGGGACAGGGTATGGCTACACCTTC,CASSPGTGYGYTF
TRBV3-1/TRBV3-2,TRBJ2-1,.,TRBD1,TGTGCCAGCAGCCACCGCATGACAGGGTTGAATGAGCAGTTCTTC,CASSHRMTGLNEQFF
TRBV18,TRBJ1-1,.,TRBD1,TGTGCCAGCTCACCCCGGGACAGGAACACTGAAGCTTTCTTT,CASSPRDRNTEAFF
TRBV30,TRBJ1-3,.,TRBD1,TGTGCCTGGAACTCGGACCGACAGGGCTACCTTCGAAACACCATATATTTT,CAWNSDRQGYLRNTIYF
TRBV7-2,TRBJ1-2,.,.,TGTGCCAGCAGCTTAGAGGCAGGGATCTATGGCTACACCTTC,CASSLEAGIYGYTF
TRBV6-5,TRBJ1-1,.,TRBD1,TGTGCCAGCACCTGGACAGGGGAAAACACTGAAGCTTTCTTT,CASTWTGENTEAFF
TRBV9,TRBJ1-3,.,TRBD1,TGTGCCAGCAGCCCACAGGGGGCGGCCGCGGAGGGCACCATATATTTT,CASSPQGAAAEGTIYF